This T cell receptor (beta chain) is from a study of blood T cell repertoires in COVID-19 (dated by TCRdb to about 2020). A note on the overall study: The collaborator samples originated in the United States, Italy and Spain and spanned the acute and convalescent phases of COVID-19. Subjects who had been exposed to COVID-19, were actively infected with it, or had recovered from it provided the deeply sampled blood TCRbeta repertoires that made up the dataset. The material from the prospective study consisted of cDNA or gDNA derived from T cells, B-cell-depleted T cells, or PBMCs. The repertoires were released in a freely available public database intended as a resource for research on the immune response to SARS-CoV-2. HLA class I and class II types, where available, came from metadata supplied by the sample provider rather than from assay-based typing. A de-identified subject ID, COVID-19 status, age in years and sex were almost always included in the sample metadata. The samples were drawn from the first 160 participants of the ongoing ImmuneRACE study and from over a thousand subjects provided by 6 global collaborators.

A distance of 10 bases separates the germline ends of V and J, which lose 3 bases and 10 bases respectively. According to the germline V gene (reference sequence), CDR1 reads LGHDT and CDR2 reads YNNKEL. The CDR3 sequence holds 13 residues, the cysteine and phenylalanine included. Only the CDR3 region is kept as DNA, spanning 39 bases read in frame from base 1. This clone occurred once. Its antigen is unknown. No qualities accompany the bases; no much larger clone lies one base away. The immunoSEQ Assay, a bias-controlled multiplex PCR, was used to amplify TCRbeta CDR3 regions from genomic DNA. The original methods were these. The number of nucleated cells in each sample was estimated from the amplification of reference gene primers within the assay. To quantify the absolute abundance of each unique TCRbeta CDR3 rearrangement, sequence reads were collapsed and filtered. For each sample, productive Simpson clonality was calculated by taking the square root of Simpson's diversity index across productive rearrangements. In its TCRdb copy, this immuneACCESS table keeps in-frame sequences only and misses some clones. Where compared with another copy, unresolved V genes explain less than half of these, and the others have no known cause. The D gene and trimming were derived from the DNA, and the V and J assignments and clone size from that table. For this sample there are 35,000 to 55,000 clones; roughly 90% appear just once. Jointly, the top ten make up over 11% of the sample.

Points the paper makes about the study in general: Clinical and demographic metadata were provided uncurated, with the amount varying by source and participant.

Whole blood was collected in K2EDTA tubes by collaborating institutions according to the institutions' own protocols. For TCRbeta analysis, collaborator samples were shipped as frozen whole blood, as isolated PBMCs, or as DNA extracted from either sample type. Sequencing was done on a sample of peripheral blood. Recombination joined TRBV3-1 (or the pseudogene TRBV3-2) with TRBJ1-6, with TRBD1 tentatively as D gene (6 bases match). The sequence derives from a human donor in a cohort sampled during active COVID-19. The CDR3 region: CASSHGQRSPLHF. The sequenced DNA: TGTGCCAGCAGCCACGGACAGAGGTCACCCCTCCACTTT.